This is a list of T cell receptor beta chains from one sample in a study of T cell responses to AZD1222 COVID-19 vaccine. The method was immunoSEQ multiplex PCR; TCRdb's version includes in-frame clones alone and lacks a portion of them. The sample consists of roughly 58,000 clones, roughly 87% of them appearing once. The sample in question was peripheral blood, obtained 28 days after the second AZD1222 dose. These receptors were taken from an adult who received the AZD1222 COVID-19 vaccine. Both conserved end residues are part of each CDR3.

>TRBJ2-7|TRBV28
CASSLAYEQYF
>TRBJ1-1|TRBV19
CASTGQRLFEAFF
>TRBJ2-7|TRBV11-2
CASSWGENSYEQYF
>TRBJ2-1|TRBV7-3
CASSAGSTPGLPYNEQFF
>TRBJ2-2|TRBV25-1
CASGKGAGELFF
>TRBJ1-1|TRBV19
CASSDRVGRTEAFF
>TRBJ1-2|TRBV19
CASSTPTWGYGYTF
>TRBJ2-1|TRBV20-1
CSASPADEQFF
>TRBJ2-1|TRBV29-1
CSVGGTGTSGDNEQFF
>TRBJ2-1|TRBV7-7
CASSLDTREDNEQFF
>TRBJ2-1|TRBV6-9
CASSYSAEQFF
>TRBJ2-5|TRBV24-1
CATSDLGETQYF
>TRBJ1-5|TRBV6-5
CASSSTVSNQPQHF
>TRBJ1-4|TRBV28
CASTRGLSNEKLFF
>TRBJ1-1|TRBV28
CASRGGSGLNTEAFF
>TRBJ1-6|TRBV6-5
CASSSPGQSNSPLHF
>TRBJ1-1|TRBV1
CTSSQDREDLNTEAFF
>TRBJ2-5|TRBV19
CASSIDHRGGQETQYF
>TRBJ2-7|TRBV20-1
CSASPSQIASGQYF
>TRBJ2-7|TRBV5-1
CASSTPGMVSGKAYEQYF
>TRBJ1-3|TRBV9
CASSVLGQGSGNTIYF
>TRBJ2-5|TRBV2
CASRAQVRETQYF
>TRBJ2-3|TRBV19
CASSPRRGNTDTQYF
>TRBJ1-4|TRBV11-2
CASSGGSREEKLFF
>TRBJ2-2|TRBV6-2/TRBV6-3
CASSPVPNTGELFF
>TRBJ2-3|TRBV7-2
CASSLWTSGRASTDTQYF
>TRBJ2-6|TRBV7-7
CASSLAGAGANVLTF
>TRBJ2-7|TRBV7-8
CASSSLRGTQGGDEQYF
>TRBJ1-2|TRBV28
CASSLGANYGYTF
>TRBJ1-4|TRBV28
CASSSSRASEFF
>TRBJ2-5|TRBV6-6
CASSYSTGVGETQYF
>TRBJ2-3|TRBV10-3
CAISERGQGPDTQYF
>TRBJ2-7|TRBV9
CASSVSARHYEQYF
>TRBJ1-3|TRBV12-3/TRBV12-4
CASSLHSGNTIYF
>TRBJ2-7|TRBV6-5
CASSPGRNYEQYF
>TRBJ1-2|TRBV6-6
CASSYQGHTYGYTF
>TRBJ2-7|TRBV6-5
CASSSTSGTRREQYF
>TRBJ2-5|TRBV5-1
CASSVVRAGQETQYF
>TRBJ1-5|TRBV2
CASSVEGPPQHF
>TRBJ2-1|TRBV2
CASSVIGTNNEQFF
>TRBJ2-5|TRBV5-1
CASSITGTGETQYF
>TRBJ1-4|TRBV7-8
CASSETGTGDGKLFF
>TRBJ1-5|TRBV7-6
CASSLGRNQPQHF
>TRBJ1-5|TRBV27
CASKQGRDSNQPQHF
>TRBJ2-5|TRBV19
CATQGAPETQYF
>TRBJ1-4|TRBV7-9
CASSLGGVNEKLFF
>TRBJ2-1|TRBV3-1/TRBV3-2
CASSPMGAGVQFF
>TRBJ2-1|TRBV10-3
CAIQPGQATSGSNNEQFF
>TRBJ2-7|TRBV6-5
CASSYGSRGAYEQYF
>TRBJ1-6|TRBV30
CAWSAHFRKNMETFRAKSPLHF
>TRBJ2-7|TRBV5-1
CASSLAEASPNEQYF
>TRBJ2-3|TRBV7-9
CASSVFPDTQYF
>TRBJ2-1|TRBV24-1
CATSDPMDAGNEQFF
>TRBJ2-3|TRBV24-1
CATSDAGEKTDTQYF
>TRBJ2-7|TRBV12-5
CASGLVLGRSLREQYF
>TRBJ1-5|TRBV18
CASSLGTDQPQHF
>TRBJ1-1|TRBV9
CASSVGGGTVNTEAFF
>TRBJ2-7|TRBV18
CASSPRDTSYEQYF
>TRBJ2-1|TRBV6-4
CASSYPHNGSYNEQFF
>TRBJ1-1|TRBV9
CASSVAPGVDTEAFF